Listed below are T cell receptor beta chains from one sample, sequenced in a study of cytomegalovirus exposure and HLA in healthy donors. The data were produced by immunoSEQ multiplex PCR, yet TCRdb's version contains in-frame clones alone and is incomplete. The sample yields fewer than 250,000 clones, roughly 84% seen once. The specimen was PBMCs. All receptors come from a woman between 25 and 40 years old in good health and CMV-seropositive. CDR3s include the opening cysteine and the closing phenylalanine or tryptophan. The order of the fields is clone size, V gene, D gene, J gene, CDR3 DNA, CDR3 protein. A D gene is named only where the DNA matches it firmly. Size is stated for part of the rows, as once, few or many counts, or as a class when the clone is expanded.

>-|TRBV29-1|-|TRBJ1-2
TGCAGCGTAACCACAGGGCGCTATGGCTACACCTTC
CSVTTGRYGYTF
>-|TRBV7-2|-|TRBJ2-1
TGTGCCAGCAGCTTGTCCAGCGGGCTTAACAATGAGCAGTTCTTC
CASSLSSGLNNEQFF
>-|TRBV5-1|-|TRBJ1-4
TGCGCCAGCAGCTATGACCCAACTAATGAAAAACTGTTTTTT
CASSYDPTNEKLFF
>-|TRBV7-8|TRBD2|TRBJ2-3
TGTGCCAGCAGCCTACCCCAAACTAGCGGGATAACAGATACGCAGTATTTT
CASSLPQTSGITDTQYF
>once|TRBV7-3|TRBD2|TRBJ2-1
TGTGCCAGCAGCTTAGCCTCTAGCGGGAGCTCCTACAATGAGCAGTTCTTC
CASSLASSGSSYNEQFF
>-|TRBV4-3|-|TRBJ1-2
TGCGCCAGCAGCCAAGAGGGCGGGGCGGGCTACACCTTC
CASSQEGGAGYTF
>-|TRBV15|TRBD2|TRBJ2-1
TGTGCCACCAGCAGAAGAATTCCGACTAGCGGGACCTACAATGAGCAGTTCTTC
CATSRRIPTSGTYNEQFF
>-|TRBV30|-|TRBJ1-1
TGTGCCCGACTCCTAAGGGGTGAAGCTTTCTTT
CARLLRGEAFF
>-|TRBV18|TRBD2|TRBJ2-3
TGTGCCAGCTCAACTGTAGCGGGAAGCACAGATACGCAGTATTTT
CASSTVAGSTDTQYF
>-|TRBV25-1|TRBD1|TRBJ2-3
TGTGCCAGCAGTGGTCGGGACAGGGAGAGCACAGATACGCAGTATTTT
CASSGRDRESTDTQYF
>-|TRBV5-1|-|TRBJ2-5
TGCGCCAGCAGCTCATACCTAGAAGAGACCCAGTACTTC
CASSSYLEETQYF
>-|TRBV11-1|TRBD1|TRBJ2-7
TGTGCCAGCAGCGGACCCGGGACAGGGTCTTACGAGCAGTACTTC
CASSGPGTGSYEQYF
>-|TRBV5-8|-|TRBJ1-2
TGTGCCAGCAGCATCGGGGGCTACACCTTC
CASSIGGYTF
>-|TRBV15|-|TRBJ2-5
TGTGCCACCAGCCGTGAGGGACTCCCCGGTGAGACCCAGTACTTC
CATSREGLPGETQYF
>-|TRBV5-1|-|TRBJ1-1
TGCGCCAGCAGCTCAAGAGTCGGGGGATCGAACACTGAAGCTTTCTTT
CASSSRVGGSNTEAFF
>-|TRBV20-1|-|TRBJ1-1
TGCAGTGCGGGAGCGGAGACAGAAGCTTTCTTT
CSAGAETEAFF